This is a list of T cell receptor beta chains from one sample in a study of beta chain features in type 1 diabetes. The assay was immunoSEQ multiplex PCR, and TCRdb's table has in-frame clones only and misses some. The sample lists 300,000 to 400,000 clones; 7% to 9% were seen once. The sample comprised central memory CD4+ T cells from blood. Source of these receptors: a woman younger than 35 in good health. Each CDR3 is given with its conserved first and last residue. Fields, in order: CDR3 length, V gene, J gene, CDR3 protein.

13,TRBV7-2,TRBJ2-5,CASSLASGLVSYF
15,TRBV6-1,TRBJ1-5,CASSENPLSGQPQHF
15,TRBV7-9,TRBJ2-1,CASSLVGSSYNEQFF
15,TRBV18,TRBJ1-2,CASSLKPGPTYGYTF
15,TRBV28,TRBJ2-7,CASSLASGSSYEQYF
17,TRBV10-3,TRBJ1-1,CAISESLSDGGNTEAFF
15,TRBV2,TRBJ2-5,CASSELGQGQETQYF
15,TRBV6-5,TRBJ1-2,CASSFGQNYGYGYTF
11,TRBV28,TRBJ2-5,CASSLQETQYF
14,TRBV4-2,TRBJ2-5,CASSQDSGRETQYF
16,TRBV9,TRBJ2-7,CASSSRDRDPTYEQYF
16,TRBV7-2,TRBJ2-7,CASSPGLAGGPREQYF
15,TRBV5-1,TRBJ1-5,CASSLAGQGNQPQHF
14,TRBV7-9,TRBJ2-2,CATTLPGNTGELFF
13,TRBV5-1,TRBJ2-1,CASTPGGGDEQFF
12,TRBV28,TRBJ2-6,CAAASGANVLTF
15,TRBV15,TRBJ1-4,CATSRDRDINEKLFF
16,TRBV9,TRBJ2-6,CASSPGGAGGANVLTF
14,TRBV15,TRBJ1-2,CATSPVRGSGGYTF
14,TRBV18,TRBJ1-1,CASSPQGGSTEAFF
15,TRBV11-2,TRBJ2-5,CASSRPGHRPETQYF
13,TRBV29-1,TRBJ2-3,CSVVGGATDTQYF
14,TRBV5-4,TRBJ2-1,CASSPGTSPDEQFF
15,TRBV27,TRBJ2-3,CASSSTGRSTDTQYF
15,TRBV5-1,TRBJ2-1,CASSPDRTGGSEQFF
13,TRBV4-1,TRBJ2-3,CASSQDPFDTQYF
15,TRBV18,TRBJ1-5,CASSPPERGNQPQHF
14,TRBV10-3,TRBJ2-2,CAINPRGDTGELFF
14,TRBV2,TRBJ1-3,CASISDPSGNTIYF
17,TRBV2,TRBJ1-6,CASSDFPAGSLGSPLHF
13,TRBV19,TRBJ1-5,CASSWGNNQPQHF
12,TRBV7-9,TRBJ2-7,CASSSNTYEQYF
16,TRBV4-2,TRBJ1-3,CASSPTAGVAGNTIYF
13,TRBV11-2,TRBJ2-3,CASSFNEGDTQYF
14,TRBV29-1,TRBJ2-1,CSAPLTGTSREQFF
14,TRBV19,TRBJ1-6,CASSMTGGNSPLHF
16,TRBV7-9,TRBJ2-7,CASSLGVSGIAYEQYF
14,TRBV19,TRBJ2-1,CASSFGTGYNEQFF
12,TRBV29-1,TRBJ2-3,CSVDPGPDTQYF
15,TRBV5-1,TRBJ2-3,CASSLQGTVGDTQYF
14,TRBV5-1,TRBJ2-5,CASSLASGPETQYF
13,TRBV15,TRBJ1-4,CATSRGVREKLFF
15,TRBV11-2,TRBJ2-2,CASSSTRASTGELFF
15,TRBV4-2,TRBJ2-5,CASSPNGGVKETQYF
13,TRBV29-1,TRBJ2-1,CSVAGQSWVEQFF
14,TRBV4-3,TRBJ2-2,CASSWGQHTGELFF